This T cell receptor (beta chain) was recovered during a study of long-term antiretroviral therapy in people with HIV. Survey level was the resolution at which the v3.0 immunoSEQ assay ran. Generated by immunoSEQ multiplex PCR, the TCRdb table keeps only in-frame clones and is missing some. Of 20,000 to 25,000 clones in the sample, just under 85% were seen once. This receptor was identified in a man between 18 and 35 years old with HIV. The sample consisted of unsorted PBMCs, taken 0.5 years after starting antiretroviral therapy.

CDR3 loop: CASSYSGGDYGYTF. As DNA, the CDR3 is TGTGCCAGCAGTTACTCAGGGGGCGACTATGGCTACACCTTC. The rearrangement links TRBV6-5 to TRBJ1-2, with 7 bases aligning to TRBD1. Germline V gene lookup returns CDR1 MNHEY and CDR2 SVGAGI. The CDR3 totals 14 residues. Germline trimming cut 0 bases from V and 3 bases from J; bases unmatched to any gene: 1.